The 30 T cell receptor beta chains listed next were all sequenced from one sample in a study of cytomegalovirus exposure and HLA in healthy donors. The method was immunoSEQ multiplex PCR; TCRdb's version includes in-frame clones alone and lacks a portion of them. This sample has about 200,000 clones; about 81% occur once, and the top ten carry roughly 1.2%. The source material was PBMCs. The receptor set was obtained from a woman aged 30 to 39 in good health and CMV-seronegative.

V usage is TRBV11-2 and J usage is TRBJ2-7; TRBD2 aligns across 8 bases. Germline CDR1 reads SGHAT; CDR2 reads FQNNGV. CDR3 length: 16 residues. J was trimmed by 2 bases and V by 5 bases; bases with no gene match: 11. The CDR3 spells CASSPPGTSGPYEQYF. In DNA, the CDR3 is TGTGCCAGCAGCCCTCCCGGTACTAGCGGACCCTACGAGCAGTACTTC.

The chain couples TRBV2 to TRBJ2-7, with D maybe TRBD2 (5 bases). CDR3 length equals 16 residues. Germline assignment: CDR1 SNHLY and CDR2 FYNNEI. V was cut by 1 base and J by 6 bases, with 19 bases left in between. Written as DNA, the CDR3 is TGTGCCAGCAGTGAAGGACCGCCGCCGTATGAGGGCGAGCAGTACTTC. Translating it yields CASSEGPPPYEGEQYF. The whole variable domain, remainder taken from reference TRBV2 and TRBJ2-7, is EPEVTQTPSHQVTQMGQEVILRCVPISNHLYFYWYRQILGQKVEFLVSFYNNEISEKSEIFDDQFSVERPDGSNFTLKIRSTKLEDSAMYFCASSEGPPPYEGEQYFGPGTRLTVT.

CDR3 sequence: CASSEGRHGEQYF. Here the CDR3 DNA reads TGTGCCAGCAGTGAGGGCAGGCATGGCGAGCAGTACTTC. The chain is built from TRBV2 and TRBJ2-7; D uncertain. The germline V gene has CDR1 SNHLY and CDR2 FYNNEI. V was pared by 3 bases and J by 6 bases, with 12 bases between. This CDR3 region has 13 residues.

This sequence joins TRBV4-1 and TRBJ2-3; TRBD1 agrees at 10 bases. J lost 4 bases, V lost 4 bases, and 8 bases had no gene match. This CDR3 is 16 amino acids long. CDR1 is MGHRA, CDR2 YSYEKL, per germline. This CDR3 reads CASSLKGQGLADTQYF. In DNA, the CDR3 is TGCGCCAGCAGCCTGAAGGGACAGGGGTTGGCAGATACGCAGTATTTT.

The chain links TRBV6-5 to TRBJ2-7; 8 bases fit TRBD2. V lost 7 bases and J lost 2; bases outside the gene matches: 7. The CDR3 runs 14 residues. Germline CDR1 MNHEY, CDR2 SVGAGI. In DNA, the CDR3 is TGTGCCAGCACCGATATCGGGAGGGCCTACGAGCAGTACTTC. Protein product: CASTDIGRAYEQYF.

V is TRBV11-2 and J is TRBJ2-7; D perhaps matches TRBD2 (7 bases). The V end was cut by 5 bases, the J end by 1 base, with 21 bases between. The CDR3 totals 17 residues. CDR1 is SGHAT, CDR2 FQNNGV, per germline. The chain's CDR3 is CASSRGGAGARSYEQYF. As DNA, the CDR3 is TGTGCCAGCAGCAGGGGGGGTGCGGGGGCGCGGTCCTACGAGCAGTACTTC.

The rearrangement joins TRBV4-1 to TRBJ1-2, with 7 nucleotides matching TRBD1. Germline CDR1 MGHRA, CDR2 YSYEKL. The CDR3 is 15 amino acids. V lost 0 bases, J lost 8 bases, and 9 bases stayed unmatched. The CDR3 coding sequence is TGCGCCAGCAGCCAAGACGGGCACAGGGGAGAGGGCTACACCTTC. It encodes CASSQDGHRGEGYTF.

In its sample, this clone was seen a few times. The chain links TRBV27 to TRBJ2-7; the match to TRBD2 covers 7 bases. V lost 6 bases, J lost 2 bases, and 4 bases stayed unmatched. The CDR3 loop spans 13 amino acids. Germline V gene data show CDR1 as MNHEY and CDR2 as SMNVEV (reference sequence). The CDR3 DNA reads TGTGCCAGCAGGTTGGGGACTACCTACGAGCAGTACTTC. Residues: CASRLGTTYEQYF.

V gene TRBV5-5 combines with J gene TRBJ2-7, with a tentative D call TRBD1 (6 bases). From germline, CDR1 is SGHKS and CDR2 YYEKEE (reference sequence). V lost 0 bases to trimming and J lost 2 bases, with 9 bases between them. CDR3 length: 14 residues. The CDR3 nucleotides are TGTGCCAGCAGCTTGGATAGGGACACCTACGAGCAGTACTTC. The encoded protein is CASSLDRDTYEQYF. Full variable domain (missing parts from reference TRBV5-5 and TRBJ2-7): DAGVTQSPTHLIKTRGQQVTLRCSPISGHKSVSWYQQVLGQGPQFIFQYYEKEERGRGNFPDRFSARQFPNYSSELNVNALLLGDSALYLCASSLDRDTYEQYFGPGTRLTVT.

The chain is built from TRBV19 and TRBJ1-1, with TRBD1 matching 9 bases. The CDR3 consists of 15 residues. Germline trimming cut 5 bases from V and 0 bases from J; bases unmatched to any gene: 4. Germline lookup yields CDR1 LNHDA and CDR2 SQIVND (reference sequence). The CDR3 spells CASSPGQGLNTEAFF. CDR3 in DNA: TGTGCCAGTAGTCCCGGACAGGGGTTGAACACTGAAGCTTTCTTT.

This clone was counted only a few times. The chain couples TRBV28 to TRBJ1-4, with a tentative D call TRBD1 (6 bases). The CDR3 sequence is 13 residues long. V lost 7 bases and J lost 7, with 13 bases in between. CDR1 is MDHEN, CDR2 SYDVKM, per germline. The CDR3 sequence: CASTLGGGEKLFF. CDR3 coding DNA: TGTGCCAGCACCCTAGGGGGTGGTGAAAAACTGTTTTTT. The full variable domain, with the rest looked up from reference TRBV28 and TRBJ1-4, is DVKVTQSSRYLVKRTGEKVFLECVQDMDHENMFWYRQDPGLGLRLIYFSYDVKMKEKGDIPEGYSVSREKKERFSLILESASTNQTSMYLCASTLGGGEKLFFGSGTQLSVL.

This clone was seen many times. The chain is built from TRBV7-3 and TRBJ1-6; 9 bases match TRBD1. There are 14 residues in the CDR3. Germline V gives CDR1 SGHTA, CDR2 FQGTGA. Losses at the gene ends were 5 bases for V and 10 bases for J; bases not matched to a gene: 6. The CDR3 bases are TGTGCCAGCAGCCGGGACAGGGTCGGATCACCCCTCCACTTT. Translating it yields CASSRDRVGSPLHF.

This clone was observed at least ten times. The CDR3 loop reads CATSLRLDGGYEQYF. The CDR3 nucleotides read TGTGCCACCAGCTTACGACTAGACGGAGGATACGAGCAGTACTTC. The chain uses TRBV15 and TRBJ2-7, with D possibly being TRBD2 (6 bases). Germline lookup yields CDR1 LNHNV and CDR2 YYDKDF (reference sequence). This CDR3 comprises 15 residues. V gave up 5 bases and J gave up 4 bases, with 18 bases separating them.

This clone was seen a single time. The rearrangement links TRBV5-1 to TRBJ2-1; 7 bases are a match to TRBD1. Germline V gene lookup returns CDR1 SGHRS and CDR2 YFSETQ. Germline trimming cut 3 bases from V and 0 bases from J; bases unmatched to any gene: 6. The CDR3 loop spans 16 amino acids. CDR3: CASSWIGTDSYNEQFF. The CDR3, as DNA: TGCGCCAGCAGCTGGATCGGGACAGACTCCTACAATGAGCAGTTCTTC.

This clone was observed a handful of times. The CDR3 DNA is TGTGCCATCAGCCGTGCCAAGGGAACAGGGCCCTACGAGCAGTACTTC. Its translation is CAISRAKGTGPYEQYF. The rearrangement joins TRBV10-3 to TRBJ2-7, with a weak D call TRBD1 (6 bases). The germline V and J ends were trimmed by 6 bases and 2 bases, with 20 bases remaining between them. Germline V gene data show CDR1 as ENHRY and CDR2 as SYGVKD. The CDR3 runs 16 residues.

The CDR3 reads CASSQESLAGALSYNEQFF. CDR3 coding DNA: TGTGCCAGCAGCCAAGAGAGTCTAGCGGGGGCCCTCTCCTACAATGAGCAGTTCTTC. The gene calls are TRBV4-2 and TRBJ2-1; 10 bases line up with TRBD2. Trimming removed 0 bases from V and 0 bases from J; junction bases left unmatched: 8. In germline, CDR1 is LGHNA, CDR2 YNFKEQ. The CDR3 has 19 amino acids.

This chain joins TRBV14 and TRBJ1-3; D gene unclear. The CDR3 extends over 15 amino acids. The ends were cut back, 5 bases at V and 1 base at J, with 12 bases in the middle. Germline CDR1 is SGHDN and CDR2 is FVKESK. The CDR3, as DNA: TGTGCCAGCAGCTCGACACGGGGATCTGGAAACACCATATATTTT. Translated, it gives CASSSTRGSGNTIYF.

The chain couples TRBV2 to TRBJ2-7; no clear D. The CDR3 loop spans 14 amino acids. Germline V gives CDR1 SNHLY, CDR2 FYNNEI. V lost 4 bases and J 0 bases, leaving 10 bases between the germline ends. The CDR3 DNA reads TGTGCCAGCAGTGTCCGGTCTATCTCCTACGAGCAGTACTTC. This codes for CASSVRSISYEQYF.

This rearrangement joins TRBV7-8 to TRBJ2-7; 8 positions agree with TRBD2. The CDR3 is made up of 16 amino acids. Germline lookup yields CDR1 SGHVS and CDR2 FQNEAQ. After removal of 4 bases from V and 2 bases from J, the junction contained 10 bases not matched to a gene. The CDR3 spells CASSSGGVAGPYEQYF. For the CDR3, the DNA is TGTGCCAGCAGCTCGGGAGGGGTAGCGGGACCCTACGAGCAGTACTTC.

In this sample, this clone turned up once. V and J are TRBV6-5 and TRBJ2-5; TRBD2 agrees at 12 bases. J lost 4 bases, V lost 0 bases, and 0 bases had no gene match. The germline CDR1 and CDR2 sequences are MNHEY and SVGAGI. CDR3 size: 15 residues. This CDR3 reads CASSYSTSGGETQYF. In DNA, the CDR3 is TGTGCCAGCAGTTACTCGACTAGCGGGGGAGAGACCCAGTACTTC.

This clone has a single count. The V call is TRBV27, the J call TRBJ2-3; TRBD2 agrees at 8 bases. The CDR3 contains 16 residues. CDR1 MNHEY and CDR2 SMNVEV come from the germline V gene (reference sequence). The V gene end was trimmed by 1 base and the J gene end by 0 bases; junction bases not matched to a gene: 3. The chain's CDR3 is CASSLWTSPSTDTQYF. For the CDR3, the DNA is TGTGCCAGCAGTTTATGGACTAGCCCTAGCACAGATACGCAGTATTTT.

The chain employs TRBV19 and TRBJ2-2; D gene uncertain. The germline V and J ends were trimmed by 0 bases and 4 bases, with 6 bases remaining between them. In germline, CDR1 is LNHDA, CDR2 SQIVND (reference sequence). This CDR3 has 14 residues. Here the CDR3 DNA reads TGTGCCAGTAGTATAGAGAGGCTCACCGGGGAGCTGTTTTTT. Residues: CASSIERLTGELFF.

This clone was seen once. This chain joins TRBV19 and TRBJ2-1; 11 bases match TRBD2. V gave up 1 base and J gave up 9 bases; unmatched junction bases: 2. Germline V gene data show CDR1 as LNHDA and CDR2 as SQIVND (reference sequence). This CDR3 is built from 14 residues. CDR3 DNA sequence: TGTGCCAGTAGTATAGGACTAGCGGGGACTGAGCAGTTCTTC. It encodes CASSIGLAGTEQFF.

The chain is built from TRBV12-2 and TRBJ2-7; the table gives TRBD1 as D, unverified against the DNA. TRBV12-2 is reported as a pseudogene. There are 17 residues in the CDR3. CDR3 nucleotide sequence: TGTGCAAGTCGCTTAGCGCTTTATATGCAGGGGCTCGACGAGCAGTACTTC. This codes for CASRLALYMQGLDEQYF.

The V gene is TRBV6-5, the J gene TRBJ2-3; D might be TRBD2 (5 bases). V was shortened by 2 bases and J by 6 bases, with 9 bases between the two germline ends. The CDR3 runs 13 residues. CDR1 MNHEY and CDR2 SVGAGI come from the germline V gene. DNA of the CDR3: TGTGCCAGCAGTTACACCGTAGCGGATACGCAGTATTTT. It yields the protein CASSYTVADTQYF.

The V gene is TRBV5-1, the J gene TRBJ2-2, with D possibly being TRBD1 (5 bases). This CDR3 is 16 amino acids long. In germline, CDR1 is SGHRS, CDR2 YFSETQ. The germline V and J ends were trimmed by 1 base and 0 bases, with 10 bases remaining between them. CDR3 loop: CASSLLSRANTGELFF. The CDR3, as DNA: TGCGCCAGCAGCTTGTTGTCCAGGGCGAACACCGGGGAGCTGTTTTTT.

This clone was counted a single time. In DNA, the CDR3 is TGTGCCAGCTCACCCCAGACAGAGACTAACTATGGCTACACCTTC. Translated: CASSPQTETNYGYTF. The V gene is TRBV18, the J gene TRBJ1-2; the D gene is possibly TRBD1 (5 bases). The V gene's germline CDR1 is KGHSH and CDR2 LQKENI. The V gene lost 3 bases and the J gene lost 0 bases, with 11 bases spanning the gap. This CDR3 is 15 amino acids long.

The chain recombines TRBV2 with TRBJ1-5; no clear D. The CDR3 totals 16 residues. The germline V gene has CDR1 SNHLY and CDR2 FYNNEI. The V and J ends lost 6 bases and 2 bases respectively, with 17 bases between them. DNA for the CDR3: TGTGCCAGCAGGGCGGTTGGGATGGGAGGCAATCAGCCCCAGCATTTT. Translation: CASRAVGMGGNQPQHF. Looking up the rest from reference TRBV2 and TRBJ1-5 gives the full variable domain: EPEVTQTPSHQVTQMGQEVILRCVPISNHLYFYWYRQILGQKVEFLVSFYNNEISEKSEIFDDQFSVERPDGSNFTLKIRSTKLEDSAMYFCASRAVGMGGNQPQHFGDGTRLSIL.

The CDR3: CAWSATGYEQYF. In nucleotides, the CDR3 is TGTGCCTGGAGTGCCACAGGGTACGAGCAGTACTTC. The V and J genes are TRBV30 and TRBJ2-7; possibly TRBD1 for D (6 bases). CDR3 length: 12 amino acids. Germline values: CDR1 GTSNPN, CDR2 SVGIG (reference sequence). V was shortened by 1 base and J by 4 bases, with 8 bases between the two germline ends.

V gene TRBV7-9 combines with J gene TRBJ1-3; TRBD1 is a possible D gene (5 bases). V was pared by 1 base and J by 0 bases, with 10 bases between. Germline V CDR1 and CDR2: SEHNR, FQNEAQ (reference sequence). This CDR3 is 16 amino acids long. The CDR3 DNA reads as TGTGCCAGCAGCTTAGGCCGGGGGGACTCTGGAAACACCATATATTTT. Encoded protein: CASSLGRGDSGNTIYF.